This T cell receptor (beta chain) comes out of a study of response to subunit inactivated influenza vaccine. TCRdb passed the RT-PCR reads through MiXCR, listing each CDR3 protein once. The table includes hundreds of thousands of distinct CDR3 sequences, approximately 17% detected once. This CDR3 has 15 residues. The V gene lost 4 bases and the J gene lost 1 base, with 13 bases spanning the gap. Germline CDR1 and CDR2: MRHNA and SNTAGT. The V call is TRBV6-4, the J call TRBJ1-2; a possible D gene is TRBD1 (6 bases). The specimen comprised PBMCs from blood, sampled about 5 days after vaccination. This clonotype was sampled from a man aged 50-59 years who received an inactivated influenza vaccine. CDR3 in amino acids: CASSAGGGLNYGYTF. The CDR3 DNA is TGTGCCAGCAGTGCCGGAGGGGGACTTAACTATGGCTACACCTTC.